This T cell receptor beta chain was recorded in a study of T cells after yellow fever vaccination. Study overall: SMART-Seq v4 Ultra Low Input prepared libraries from low-cell fractions. Broader study findings: Clonotypes found in both CD4 and CD8 compartments made up a small share. Detected again after the booster were most primary-vaccination clones, at about 96% CD4 and approximately 85% CD8. From the bulk population, abundant clonotypes could contaminate and appear within FACS-sorted repertoires.

The CDR3 loop spans 17 amino acids. From germline, CDR1 is SGHTA and CDR2 FQGTGA. With V trimmed by 8 bases and J by 2 bases, 14 bases remained unmatched. MiXCR was run by TCRdb on the 5' RACE reads, yielding one entry per CDR3 protein. The top ten clones hold roughly half of a sample with about 30,000 distinct CDR3 sequences, nearly 4.5% of them seen once. In its sample, this clonotype was seen many times. As yet, its antigen is unknown. The chain carries TRBV7-3 and TRBJ2-5, with 10 positions matching TRBD1. Sample: CD8+ T cells sorted from PBMCs, taken 5 days after the yellow fever booster vaccination. This receptor was identified in a young man who received the YFV17D yellow fever vaccine. The CDR3 here is CASGTGQGTPDQETQYF. CDR3 DNA sequence: TGTGCCAGCGGGACGGGACAGGGGACCCCCGATCAAGAGACCCAGTACTTC. Based on the CDR3 plus reference TRBV7-3 and TRBJ2-5, the full variable domain is GAGVSQTPSNKVTEKGKYVELRCDPISGHTALYWYRQSLGQGPEFLIYFQGTGAADDSGLPNDRFFAVRPEGSVSTLKIQRTERGDSAVYLCASGTGQGTPDQETQYFGPGTRLLVL.